This TCR beta chain comes out of a study of graft-versus-host responses after intestinal transplantation. Profiling relied on immunoSEQ multiplex PCR, and the TCRdb table lists in-frame clones only, not all of them. The sample holds some 110,000 clones, 85% to 95% seen once. This CDR3 is 15 amino acids long. V was clipped by 3 bases and J by 4 bases, with 13 bases between them. Germline CDR1 reads MGHRA; CDR2 reads YSYEKL. Details on this clone: What it binds is unknown.

Sequencing was performed on unstimulated CD8+ T cells sorted from spleen or lymph node cells, taken before transplant. This sequence was found in a human donor who was the organ donor for an intestinal transplant. The chain is built from TRBV4-1 and TRBJ1-3; no firm D call. The CDR3 spells CASSHEWTHGNTIYF. In DNA form, the CDR3 reads TGCGCCAGCAGCCACGAATGGACCCACGGAAACACCATATATTTT.